The rows below give T cell receptor beta chains drawn from one sample of a study of cytomegalovirus exposure and HLA in healthy donors. The protocol was immunoSEQ multiplex PCR, while the TCRdb copy is restricted to in-frame clones and leaves out a portion. Seen here are about 130,000 clones, around three fifths observed once, and the top ten hold roughly 2.5%. The specimen sequenced was PBMCs. These receptors originate from a woman aged 40 to 50 in good health and CMV-seronegative. Both conserved end residues are trimmed from each CDR3.

V: TRBV13
J: TRBJ1-1
CDR3: ASSLEDMNTEAF

V: TRBV25-1
J: TRBJ1-3
CDR3: ASSETDSGGNTIY

V: TRBV20-1
J: TRBJ1-2
CDR3: SAYLTGIYT

V: TRBV5-1
J: TRBJ1-1
CDR3: ASSLGGINTEAF

V: TRBV29-1
J: TRBJ1-5
CDR3: SVRDREGNQPQH

V: TRBV13
J: TRBJ2-5
CDR3: ASSFGPGAQTQY

V: TRBV18
J: TRBJ1-1
CDR3: ASSPPGQGTAF

V: TRBV2
J: TRBJ1-5
CDR3: ASSEEGTGRGPQH

V: TRBV9
J: TRBJ1-2
CDR3: ASSREDGYT

V: TRBV2
J: TRBJ2-2
CDR3: ASIFGGAGGELF

V: TRBV5-1
J: TRBJ1-1
CDR3: ASSATLVREAF

V: TRBV28
J: TRBJ1-4
CDR3: ASSPIEERLNEKLF

V: TRBV2
J: TRBJ2-2
CDR3: ASTLGEMAGELF

V: TRBV5-4
J: TRBJ2-3
CDR3: ASSRTGGTDTQY

V: TRBV11-2
J: TRBJ2-5
CDR3: ASSLAETQY

V: TRBV28
J: TRBJ1-4
CDR3: ASSFGVNEGKLF

V: TRBV9
J: TRBJ2-3
CDR3: ASSVQGTGDTQY

V: TRBV2
J: TRBJ2-1
CDR3: ASTLPSFSAEQF

V: TRBV27
J: TRBJ2-3
CDR3: ASSFGTAHTQY